The rows below give T cell receptor beta chains drawn from one sample of a study of blood T cell repertoires in COVID-19. The repertoire was sequenced with immunoSEQ multiplex PCR; TCRdb's copy has only in-frame clones and lacks some. The data show some 200,000 clones, 80% to 95% seen once. Specimen: peripheral blood. The receptors come from a man aged 50-60 years with acute or convalescent COVID-19. The CDR3 runs from the conserved cysteine through the conserved F or W. D genes are given only for firm matches. Not every row has a clone size; where given, it reads once, few, many or a size class.

V,D,J,size,CDR3,DNA
TRBV4-1,-,TRBJ2-5,-,CASSQNIVQETQYF,TGCGCCAGCAGCCAGAATATAGTCCAAGAGACCCAGTACTTC
TRBV9,-,TRBJ1-2,-,CASSVSSNVRGDGYTF,TGTGCCAGCAGCGTAAGCTCTAACGTTCGGGGGGATGGCTACACCTTC
TRBV9,TRBD2,TRBJ2-2,-,CASCDRSGLNTGELFF,TGTGCCAGCTGCGATCGTAGCGGGCTGAACACCGGGGAGCTGTTTTTT
TRBV19,TRBD2,TRBJ2-1,-,CASSIPVGGRSLMQFF,TGTGCCAGTAGTATCCCCGTCGGCGGGAGGTCCCTCATGCAGTTCTTC
TRBV27,-,TRBJ2-1,-,CASSLTPSGAYNEQFF,TGTGCCAGCAGTTTAACCCCCAGCGGTGCCTACAATGAGCAGTTCTTC
TRBV3-1/TRBV3-2,TRBD1,TRBJ1-4,-,CASSLGTGSEKLFF,TGTGCCAGCAGCCTAGGGACAGGGTCTGAAAAACTGTTTTTT
TRBV18,-,TRBJ2-6,-,CASSLDRSGANVLTF,TGTGCCAGCTCCCTCGACAGGTCTGGGGCCAACGTCCTGACTTTC
TRBV25-1,TRBD2,TRBJ2-3,-,CASSIGAGGSDTQYF,TGTGCCAGCTCCATCGGTGCGGGGGGATCAGATACGCAGTATTTT
TRBV18,-,TRBJ1-1,-,CASSTRGGYTEAFF,TGTGCCAGCTCAACGCGGGGGGGTTACACTGAAGCTTTCTTT
TRBV11-2,-,TRBJ2-1,-,CASSPPTREEFF,TGTGCCAGCAGCCCCCCGACTAGAGAAGAGTTCTTC
TRBV21-1,-,TRBJ1-6,-,CASSLSDTTQNSPLHF,TGTGCCAGCAGCCTCTCGGACACTACGCAGAATTCACCCCTCCACTTT
TRBV27,-,TRBJ2-2,-,CASTSGGTGELFF,TGTGCCAGCACCTCAGGGGGGACCGGGGAGCTGTTTTTT
TRBV6-2/TRBV6-3,TRBD1,TRBJ2-7,-,CASSYSRGLYEQYF,TGTGCCAGCAGTTACAGCAGGGGGTTGTACGAGCAGTACTTC
TRBV4-3,-,TRBJ1-2,-,CASSLSRSNHYGYTF,TGCGCCAGCAGCCTGTCGAGGTCGAACCACTATGGCTACACCTTC
TRBV14,-,TRBJ2-1,-,CASSQSSAYNEQFF,TGTGCCAGCAGCCAATCCTCGGCCTACAATGAGCAGTTCTTC
TRBV9,-,TRBJ2-1,-,CASSPRTGSPTFEQFF,TGTGCCAGCAGCCCGAGGACTGGATCCCCAACTTTTGAGCAGTTCTTC
TRBV10-3,TRBD2,TRBJ2-7,-,CAIGREGILYEQYF,TGTGCCATCGGGAGGGAGGGTATATTATACGAGCAGTACTTC
TRBV14,TRBD2,TRBJ2-3,-,CASSQESGIPDTQYF,TGTGCCAGCAGCCAAGAAAGCGGGATACCAGATACGCAGTATTTT
TRBV5-8,-,TRBJ2-3,-,CASSFDRTLEDTQYF,TGTGCCAGCAGCTTCGACAGGACCCTCGAGGATACGCAGTATTTT
TRBV27,TRBD2,TRBJ2-5,-,CASSPAGGEETQYF,TGTGCCAGCTCACCAGCGGGGGGGGAAGAGACCCAGTACTTC
TRBV10-3,-,TRBJ2-3,-,CAIRRSGGSTDTQYF,TGTGCCATCAGGCGGTCGGGCGGGAGCACAGATACGCAGTATTTT
TRBV30,TRBD2,TRBJ2-1,-,CAWRGTSPGEFF,TGTGCCTGGAGGGGGACTAGCCCTGGGGAGTTCTTC
TRBV6-5,TRBD1,TRBJ2-7,-,CASSLSRGLYEQYF,TGTGCCAGCAGTCTATCCAGGGGGCTGTACGAGCAGTACTTC
TRBV7-8,-,TRBJ1-5,-,CASSLESNVQHF,TGTGCCAGCAGCTTAGAGAGTAACGTTCAGCATTTT
TRBV19,-,TRBJ2-3,-,CASSMRVKDTQYF,TGTGCCAGTAGTATGCGAGTGAAAGATACGCAGTATTTT
TRBV18,TRBD1,TRBJ1-1,-,CASSSKVGQGSTEAFF,TGTGCCAGCTCATCCAAGGTGGGACAGGGATCCACTGAAGCTTTCTTT
TRBV27,TRBD1,TRBJ1-6,-,CASRHDRETLSSYNSPLHF,TGTGCCAGCAGGCACGACAGGGAAACCCTCAGCTCCTATAATTCACCCCTCCACTTT
TRBV7-3,-,TRBJ2-1,-,CASSFGTANEQFF,TGTGCCAGCAGCTTCGGGACTGCCAATGAGCAGTTCTTC
TRBV7-8,-,TRBJ1-2,-,CASSLQRQAGSYTF,TGTGCCAGCAGCTTACAAAGACAGGCCGGGAGCTACACCTTC
TRBV7-2,-,TRBJ2-1,-,CASSLRRLRGEVSYNEQFF,TGTGCCAGCAGCTTACGCCGCTTAAGAGGCGAGGTCTCCTACAATGAGCAGTTCTTC
TRBV27,-,TRBJ1-2,few,CASSLIQGGGYTF,TGTGCCAGCAGTTTAATACAGGGCGGCGGCTACACCTTC
TRBV5-6,TRBD1,TRBJ1-4,-,CASSWGTGPNEKLFF,TGTGCCAGCAGCTGGGGGACAGGGCCGAATGAAAAACTGTTTTTT
TRBV7-2,TRBD2,TRBJ2-3,once,CASSLRLAGGLDTQYF,TGTGCCAGCAGCCTTCGACTAGCGGGGGGGCTAGATACGCAGTATTTT
TRBV6-1,TRBD1,TRBJ1-6,-,CASSGTTGSSYNSPLHF,TGTGCCAGCAGTGGCACGACAGGGAGCTCCTATAATTCACCCCTCCACTTT
TRBV5-1,-,TRBJ1-4,-,CASSPGSSRTNEKLFF,TGCGCCAGCAGCCCCGGGTCCTCGCGAACTAATGAAAAACTGTTTTTT
TRBV20-1,TRBD2,TRBJ2-7,-,CSASGLASAYEQYF,TGCAGTGCTAGTGGACTAGCGTCCGCTTACGAGCAGTACTTC
TRBV19,TRBD1,TRBJ2-1,-,CASSMTGVHNEQFF,TGTGCCAGTAGTATGACAGGGGTACATAATGAGCAGTTCTTC
TRBV30,-,TRBJ2-6,-,CAWSVGVSGANVLTF,TGTGCCTGGAGTGTTGGAGTGTCTGGGGCCAACGTCCTGACTTTC
TRBV11-2,-,TRBJ1-5,-,CASSLDRRGTQPQHF,TGTGCCAGCAGCTTAGATAGGAGGGGTACTCAGCCCCAGCATTTT
TRBV28,TRBD1,TRBJ2-1,-,CASSRQGVVNEQFF,TGTGCCAGCAGTCGACAGGGGGTAGTTAATGAGCAGTTCTTC
TRBV19,-,TRBJ1-6,-,CASSISLEPRNSPLHF,TGTGCCAGTAGTATATCTTTAGAGCCGCGCAATTCACCCCTCCACTTT
TRBV28,-,TRBJ2-1,-,CASSERRRNNEQFF,TGTGCCAGCTCCGAGCGGAGACGCAACAATGAGCAGTTCTTC
TRBV5-1,TRBD2,TRBJ2-7,-,CASSLAPSGKGEQYF,TGCGCCAGCAGCTTGGCTCCTAGCGGGAAGGGCGAGCAGTACTTC
TRBV14,-,TRBJ1-1,few,CASSPFPGSLTFF,TGTGCCAGCAGTCCTTTCCCAGGGTCATTAACTTTCTTT
TRBV11-2,-,TRBJ2-5,-,CASSRDYQETQYF,TGTGCCAGCAGCCGGGACTACCAAGAGACCCAGTACTTC
TRBV10-1,TRBD1,TRBJ1-1,-,CASRDTGVNTEAFF,TGCGCCAGCAGAGATACAGGGGTTAACACTGAAGCTTTCTTT
TRBV27,TRBD1,TRBJ2-7,-,CASSFSPLGQPFVEQYF,TGTGCCAGCAGTTTTTCCCCCTTGGGACAGCCCTTTGTAGAGCAGTACTTC
TRBV5-1,TRBD1,TRBJ2-1,once,CASSWGDRGRDEQFF,TGCGCCAGCAGCTGGGGCGACAGGGGGCGGGATGAGCAGTTCTTC
TRBV11-3,-,TRBJ1-2,-,CASSYRQGPAYTF,TGTGCCAGCAGCTATCGGCAGGGGCCTGCCTACACCTTC